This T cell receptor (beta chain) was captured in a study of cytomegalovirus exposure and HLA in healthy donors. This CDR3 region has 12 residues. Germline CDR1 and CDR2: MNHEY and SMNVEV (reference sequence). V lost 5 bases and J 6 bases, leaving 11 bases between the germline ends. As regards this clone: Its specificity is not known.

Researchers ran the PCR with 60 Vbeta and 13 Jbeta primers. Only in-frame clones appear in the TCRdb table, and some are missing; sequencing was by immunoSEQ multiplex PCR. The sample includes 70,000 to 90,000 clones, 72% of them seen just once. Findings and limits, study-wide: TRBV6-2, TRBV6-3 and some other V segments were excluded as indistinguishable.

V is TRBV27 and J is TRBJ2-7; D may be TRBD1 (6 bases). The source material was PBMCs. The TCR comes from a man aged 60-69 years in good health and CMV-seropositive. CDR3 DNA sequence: TGTGCCAGCAGTCCCACAGGGTTCGAGCAGTACTTC. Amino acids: CASSPTGFEQYF.